This note documents a single T cell receptor beta chain sequence. This CDR3 is also generated by other DNA sequences in the sample. This sample was taken from a study of technical replicates of blood from several donors. Repertoires were generated with immunoSEQ multiplex PCR, while TCRdb's copy carries only in-frame clones and drops some. The profile shows approximately 81,000 clones, 75% to 85% of them singletons. Per germline, CDR1 MGHRA and CDR2 YSYEKL. The CDR3 has 15 amino acids. Trimming removed 5 bases from V and 3 bases from J; junction bases left unmatched: 4. This TCR was sampled from a human donor in good health. Some clones in this sample may be carry-over from other donors' samples. The chain recombines TRBV4-1 with TRBJ2-2, with 9 positions matching TRBD1. Material for sequencing was PBMCs. CDR3 DNA sequence: TGCGCCAGCAGCAGGACAGGGGTGTACACCGGGGAGCTGTTTTTT. The encoded protein is CASSRTGVYTGELFF.